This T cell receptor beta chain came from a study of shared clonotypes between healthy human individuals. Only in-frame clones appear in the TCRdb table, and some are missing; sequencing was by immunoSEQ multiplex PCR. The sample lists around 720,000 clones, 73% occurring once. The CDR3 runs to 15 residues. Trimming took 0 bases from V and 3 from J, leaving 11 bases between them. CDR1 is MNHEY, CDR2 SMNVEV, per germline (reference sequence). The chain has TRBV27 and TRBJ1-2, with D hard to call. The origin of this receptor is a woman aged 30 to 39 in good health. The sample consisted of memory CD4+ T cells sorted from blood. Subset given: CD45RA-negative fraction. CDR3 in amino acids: CASSLSPPPDYGYTF. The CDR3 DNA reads TGTGCCAGCAGTTTATCTCCCCCGCCCGACTATGGCTACACCTTC.